This TCR beta chain comes out of a study of cytomegalovirus exposure and HLA in healthy donors. Across the study: From HLA-typed donors, an early data release held roughly 89 million unique TCRs. Study-level findings and limits: Later analysis associated a missense DCLRE1C variant with TCR beta V- and J-gene trimming. In an earlier analysis, most TCR beta V segments were productive about 87% or about 30% of the time.

Primers: 60 Vbeta forward and 13 Jbeta reverse. The data were produced by immunoSEQ multiplex PCR, yet TCRdb's version contains in-frame clones alone and is incomplete. The table lists about 200,000 clones, 82% of them singletons. V lost 2 bases and J 4 bases, leaving 6 bases between the germline ends. The CDR3 is 12 residues long. Germline V CDR1 and CDR2: SNHLY, FYNNEI. Comment on this clone: As yet, its antigen is unknown. The sample contains more than one DNA sequence encoding this CDR3.

Specimen: PBMCs. The source of this sequence is a middle-aged woman in good health and CMV-seronegative. The chain carries TRBV2 and TRBJ2-7; D is undetermined. The CDR3 sequence: CASSEQAYEQYF. CDR3 nucleotides: TGTGCCAGCAGTGAACAAGCTTACGAGCAGTACTTC.